This TCR beta chain came from a study of CXCR3-negative and CXCR3-positive naive CD8 T cells. The CDR3 covers 14 residues. Germline lookup yields CDR1 MNHEY and CDR2 SVGEGT. Through 5' RACE with UMI labels, the TRB cDNA libraries were prepared. TCRdb re-called the 5' RACE reads; every CDR3 protein appears as one record, without DNA. The table lists over 35,000 distinct CDR3 sequences, with roughly 14% in the top ten. This chain connects TRBV6-2 or TRBV6-3 to TRBJ2-3; the D gene TCRdb calls, TRBD1, cannot be checked with no DNA. This receptor was taken from a human donor in good health. Some clones in this sample may be carry-over from other donors' samples. Sequences were obtained from memory CD8+ T cells from blood. The CDR3 protein is CASSPPGSTDTQYF.